The 27 T cell receptor beta chains below all came from one sample that was sequenced in a study of blood T cell repertoires in COVID-19. The table came from immunoSEQ multiplex PCR; TCRdb's copy has only in-frame clones and leaves some out. The sample lists 250,000 or so clones; 75% to 90% were seen once. The sequenced material came from PBMCs or T cells enriched from blood (not recorded which). These receptors were taken from a woman aged 45-60 years who had recovered from COVID-19.

V usage is TRBV5-1 and J usage is TRBJ2-2, with 7 bases that match TRBD2. From germline, CDR1 is SGHRS and CDR2 YFSETQ. J gave up 6 bases and V 7 bases, and 12 bases lay outside the gene matches. The CDR3 is made up of 15 amino acids. CDR3 bases: TGCGCCAGCGGGTACGGCGGGAGTCCTCCCGGGGAGCTGTTTTTT. Encoded protein: CASGYGGSPPGELFF.

This chain joins TRBV29-1 and TRBJ2-7; maybe TRBD2 (5 bases). The CDR3 has 13 amino acids. Germline assignment: CDR1 SQVTM and CDR2 ANQGSEA. V was pared by 1 base and J by 3 bases, with 10 bases between. This CDR3 is CSVEGGRGYEQYF. CDR3 in DNA: TGCAGCGTTGAAGGGGGTCGGGGCTACGAGCAGTACTTC.

This clone has more than one count but fewer than ten. This chain links TRBV28 with TRBJ1-5; D gene uncertain. V dropped 7 bases and J dropped 5 bases, with 9 bases sitting between them. This CDR3 spans 12 amino acids. In germline, CDR1 is MDHEN, CDR2 SYDVKM. The DNA for the CDR3 is TGTGCCAGCACGAGGCGACATCAGCCCCAGCATTTT. Translated, it gives CASTRRHQPQHF.

The rearrangement links TRBV4-1 to TRBJ1-2, with 7 bases fitting TRBD1. Germline V CDR1 and CDR2: MGHRA, YSYEKL. The length of the CDR3 is 15 residues. V dropped 0 bases and J dropped 3; count of bases not matched to a gene: 4. CDR3: CASSQEGTDYYGYTF. CDR3 bases: TGCGCCAGCAGCCAAGAAGGGACAGATTACTATGGCTACACCTTC.

The V and J genes are TRBV27 and TRBJ2-6; D gene uncertain. The CDR3 consists of 20 residues. The V end was cut by 3 bases, the J end by 1 base, with 22 bases between. Germline loops: CDR1 MNHEY, CDR2 SMNVEV (reference sequence). The CDR3 DNA reads as TGTGCCAGCAGTTTTCCAGTGTCTTCGCCCGCCCCATCTGGGGCCAACGTCCTGACTTTC. Its protein is CASSFPVSSPAPSGANVLTF.

The rearrangement links TRBV28 to TRBJ1-2, with a tentative D call TRBD1 (6 bases). CDR3 length: 13 residues. The V end was cut by 6 bases, the J end by 6 bases, with 14 bases between. Per germline, CDR1 MDHEN and CDR2 SYDVKM. CDR3 sequence: CASSYTGRDGYTF. As DNA, the CDR3 is TGTGCCAGCAGCTATACAGGGCGGGATGGCTACACCTTC.

The chain is built from TRBV28 and TRBJ2-1, with 8 nucleotides matching TRBD2. V lost 1 base and J lost 15; bases outside the gene matches: 8. Germline lookup yields CDR1 MDHEN and CDR2 SYDVKM. This CDR3 contains 13 residues. CDR3 DNA sequence: TGTGCCAGCAGTTTATCCTCTCGCGGGGGGCTGTTCTTC. This codes for CASSLSSRGGLFF.

The J gene is TRBJ1-1, the V gene TRBV28; no firm D call. Germline V gene data show CDR1 as MDHEN and CDR2 as SYDVKM. The CDR3 runs to 12 residues. Trimming pared 7 bases from V and 5 bases from J, leaving 11 bases between. The CDR3 is CASTLAGTEAFF. In DNA form, the CDR3 reads TGTGCCAGCACCCTAGCCGGAACTGAAGCTTTCTTT.

A single count supports this clone. J is TRBJ2-5 and V is TRBV11-3; 12 nucleotides agree with TRBD2. V shed 5 bases and J 4 bases; nucleotides not matched to a gene: 2. The germline V gene encodes CDR1 SGHNT and CDR2 YENEEA. The CDR3 runs to 14 residues. DNA of the CDR3: TGTGCCAGCAGCCAGACTAGCGGGAGAGAGACCCAGTACTTC. This translates into CASSQTSGRETQYF.

The chain joins TRBV27 to TRBJ2-7; 8 bases align to TRBD2. V gave up 1 base and J gave up 0 bases; unmatched junction bases: 8. The CDR3 consists of 17 residues. Germline V gene data show CDR1 as MNHEY and CDR2 as SMNVEV (reference sequence). CDR3: CASSLWGGGRSSYEQYF. CDR3 DNA sequence: TGTGCCAGCAGTTTATGGGGGGGCGGGAGGAGCTCCTACGAGCAGTACTTC.

This chain uses TRBV24-1 with TRBJ2-1, with 11 bases that match TRBD2. There are 15 residues in the CDR3. The J segment lost 6 bases and the V segment lost 4 bases, leaving 4 bases of the junction unmatched. Per the germline V gene, CDR1 is KGHDR and CDR2 is SFDVKD. Written as DNA, the CDR3 is TGTGCCACCAGTGAACTAGCGGGAGATTTCAATGAGCAGTTCTTC. It specifies CATSELAGDFNEQFF.

The CDR3 reads CASGDRDRGKKLFF. For the CDR3, the DNA is TGTGCCAGCGGGGACCGGGACAGGGGGAAGAAACTGTTTTTT. The chain recombines TRBV28 with TRBJ1-4; TRBD1 matches at 11 bases. CDR1 and CDR2 (germline): MDHEN, SYDVKM. J lost 11 bases, V lost 8 bases, and 10 bases had no gene match. CDR3 length: 14 amino acids.

The chain uses TRBV5-1 and TRBJ1-1; 9 nucleotides align to TRBD1. Germline CDR1 is SGHRS and CDR2 is YFSETQ. This CDR3 has 15 amino acids. The V gene end was trimmed by 5 bases and the J gene end by 2 bases; junction bases not matched to a gene: 7. CDR3 coding DNA: TGCGCCAGCAGAGCCAATACAGGGGGCAACACTGAAGCTTTCTTT. Amino acid sequence: CASRANTGGNTEAFF.

This chain uses TRBV7-2 with TRBJ2-3; 7 bases line up with TRBD2. With 3 bases clipped from V and 4 bases from J, the junction kept 4 bases outside the gene matches. CDR1 and CDR2 from the germline V gene are SGHTA and FQGNSA. The CDR3 consists of 14 residues. CDR3 nucleotides: TGTGCCAGCAGCTTTACTAGCGCCCCAGATACGCAGTATTTT. The encoded protein is CASSFTSAPDTQYF. Together with reference TRBV7-2 and TRBJ2-3, the CDR3 gives the full variable domain: GAGVSQSPSNKVTEKGKDVELRCDPISGHTALYWYRQSLGQGLEFLIYFQGNSAPDKSGLPSDRFSAERTGGSVSTLTIQRTQQEDSAVYLCASSFTSAPDTQYFGPGTRLTVL.

The chain is built from TRBV3-1 (or the pseudogene TRBV3-2) and TRBJ1-1, with TRBD1 matching 10 bases. Germline V gene lookup returns CDR1 LGHDT and CDR2 YNNKEL (reference sequence). The CDR3 extends over 17 amino acids. Trimming removed 4 bases from V and 1 base from J; junction bases left unmatched: 9. CDR3 DNA sequence: TGTGCCAGCAGCCCCGGGACAGGGGTCCCGGCGAACACTGAAGCTTTCTTT. Protein sequence: CASSPGTGVPANTEAFF.

The chain couples TRBV29-1 to TRBJ1-1; 9 nucleotides align to TRBD1. The length of the CDR3 is 14 residues. Germline lookup yields CDR1 SQVTM and CDR2 ANQGSEA. With 7 bases clipped from V and 1 base from J, the junction kept 7 bases outside the gene matches. CDR3 amino acids: CSAPGQGPNTEAFF. In nucleotides, the CDR3 is TGCAGCGCACCGGGACAGGGACCGAACACTGAAGCTTTCTTT.

V is TRBV19 and J is TRBJ2-6, with 7 bases fitting TRBD1. This CDR3 has 16 residues. CDR1 is LNHDA, CDR2 SQIVND, per germline (reference sequence). V gave up 5 bases and J gave up 4 bases; unmatched junction bases: 8. The CDR3 DNA follows: TGTGCCAGTAGTTTCTCACAGGGGCGAGGGGCCAACGTCCTGACTTTC. It translates to CASSFSQGRGANVLTF.

The rearrangement links TRBV7-2 to TRBJ1-3; no definite D call. The V gene's germline CDR1 is SGHTA and CDR2 FQGNSA. The CDR3 has 17 amino acids. Trimming took 1 base from V and 0 from J, leaving 13 bases between them. Here the CDR3 DNA reads TGTGCCAGCAGCTTAGAATTGACAAGTTACTCTGGAAACACCATATATTTT. Its protein is CASSLELTSYSGNTIYF.

The chain joins TRBV27 to TRBJ1-1; 7 nucleotides align to TRBD1. Germline values: CDR1 MNHEY, CDR2 SMNVEV (reference sequence). The CDR3 contains 14 residues. Trimming removed 3 bases from V and 5 bases from J; junction bases left unmatched: 6. CDR3 in amino acids: CASSFLTGSTEAFF. For the CDR3, the DNA is TGTGCCAGCAGTTTCCTGACAGGGTCTACTGAAGCTTTCTTT.

V usage is TRBV6-5 and J usage is TRBJ2-3; perhaps TRBD2 as D (5 bases). CDR3 length equals 13 residues. Germline V gene data show CDR1 as MNHEY and CDR2 as SVGAGI. The V and J ends lost 6 bases and 8 bases respectively, with 15 bases between them. The CDR3 sequence is CASSPRRMATQYF. Written as DNA, the CDR3 is TGTGCCAGCAGCCCCAGGAGGATGGCTACGCAGTATTTT.

This sequence joins TRBV5-1 and TRBJ2-1; D is possibly TRBD2 (5 bases). The CDR3 has 14 residues. Germline V gene lookup returns CDR1 SGHRS and CDR2 YFSETQ. V lost 5 bases and J 1 base, leaving 10 bases between the germline ends. CDR3 DNA: TGCGCCAGCAGATCGGACTTGTCCTACAATGAGCAGTTCTTC. This gives the protein CASRSDLSYNEQFF.

The chain uses TRBV12-3 or TRBV12-4 and TRBJ1-2; no reliable D call. The CDR3 spans 13 residues. V lost 5 bases, J lost 2 bases, and 9 bases lay in between. CDR3 in amino acids: CASSTSQNYGYTF. The CDR3 DNA follows: TGTGCCAGCAGTACCAGTCAAAACTATGGCTACACCTTC.

The chain uses TRBV9 and TRBJ1-4; 10 positions agree with TRBD1. Trimming removed 4 bases from V and 0 bases from J; junction bases left unmatched: 12. CDR1 and CDR2 (germline): SGDLS, YYNGEE. There are 19 residues in the CDR3. The CDR3 is CASSSNPGQGLATNEKLFF. CDR3 nucleotide sequence: TGTGCCAGCAGCTCCAACCCGGGACAGGGGTTAGCAACTAATGAAAAACTGTTTTTT.

This rearrangement joins TRBV29-1 to TRBJ1-1; D not certain. Germline loops: CDR1 SQVTM, CDR2 ANQGSEA. The CDR3 covers 11 residues. V lost 6 bases to trimming and J lost 4 bases, with 9 bases between them. CDR3 sequence reads: CSVVPGTEAFF. The CDR3 DNA reads TGCAGCGTCGTGCCGGGCACTGAAGCTTTCTTT. The complete variable domain, with remaining parts taken from reference TRBV29-1 and TRBJ1-1, reads SAVISQKPSRDICQRGTSLTIQCQVDSQVTMMFWYRQQPGQSLTLIATANQGSEATYESGFVIDKFPISRPNLTFSTLTVSNMSPEDSSIYLCSVVPGTEAFFGQGTRLTVV.

In this sample, this clone turned up a few times. The chain has TRBV6-5 and TRBJ1-2; D is unresolved. Germline loops: CDR1 MNHEY, CDR2 SVGAGI. V was cut by 2 bases and J by 7 bases, with 8 bases left in between. CDR3 size: 12 residues. CDR3 coding DNA: TGTGCCAGCAGTTACGAGGGTGGTGGCTACACCTTC. Translation gives CASSYEGGGYTF.

The chain has TRBV27 and TRBJ1-3; no reliable D call. The CDR3 spans 16 residues. Per germline, CDR1 MNHEY and CDR2 SMNVEV (reference sequence). Trimming shortened V by 1 base and J by 4 bases, and 14 bases separated the two germline ends. The CDR3, as DNA: TGTGCCAGCAGTTTATTGGGCGCGGGATCCGGAAACACCATATATTTT. Protein sequence: CASSLLGAGSGNTIYF.

The chain combines TRBV2 with TRBJ2-7, with 9 bases lining up with TRBD1. V shed 2 bases and J 5 bases; nucleotides not matched to a gene: 19. The CDR3 consists of 19 residues. Germline CDR1 and CDR2: SNHLY and FYNNEI. The CDR3 region is CASSESHVFRDRDTHEQYF. CDR3 in DNA: TGTGCCAGCAGTGAATCTCACGTATTTCGGGACAGGGACACCCACGAGCAGTACTTC.